The table lists the clone carrying this TCR beta chain with a few counts. The record originates from a study of CD8+ T cells in alopecia areata. Treatment defined: oral pan-JAK inhibitor, 5-10 mg twice daily. The CDR3 totals 14 residues. Trimming removed 4 bases from V and 8 bases from J, with 14 bases in between. Per the germline V gene, CDR1 is ENHRY and CDR2 is SYGVKD. cDNA prepared by RNA extraction and subsequent reverse transcription served as the template for sequencing. Method: immunoSEQ multiplex PCR; TCRdb's copy keeps in-frame clones and lacks some. The repertoire consists of about 300,000 clones, with 55% to 70% occurring once and the leading ten covering less than 2%.

The chain carries TRBV10-3 and TRBJ2-2; the D call may be TRBD1 or TRBD2 (6 bases each). The TCR sequence derives from a human donor with alopecia areata. The sequencing used CD4+ T cells sorted from blood, collected at week 24, from a patient treated with tofacitinib. CDR3: CAISGGGTSGELFF. In nucleotides, the CDR3 is TGTGCCATCAGTGGAGGCGGGACATCGGGGGAGCTGTTTTTT.